The source of this T cell receptor (beta chain) is a study of T cell changes during pregnancy in multiple sclerosis. Repertoires were generated with immunoSEQ multiplex PCR, while TCRdb's copy carries only in-frame clones and drops some. Of around 59,000 clones in the sample, 80% to 95% were seen once. The V end lost 0 bases, the J end lost 0 bases, and 12 bases lay between the germline ends. This CDR3 has 16 amino acids. The germline CDR1 and CDR2 sequences are MGHRA and YSYEKL. Material: peripheral blood, obtained in the first trimester of pregnancy. The clonotype was recovered from a female donor with multiple sclerosis, enrolled in a pregnancy study. V is TRBV4-1 and J is TRBJ2-7; D not certain. In DNA form, the CDR3 reads TGCGCCAGCAGCCAAGAGGTAGCTGCGAGCTCCTACGAGCAGTACTTC. Its translation: CASSQEVAASSYEQYF.